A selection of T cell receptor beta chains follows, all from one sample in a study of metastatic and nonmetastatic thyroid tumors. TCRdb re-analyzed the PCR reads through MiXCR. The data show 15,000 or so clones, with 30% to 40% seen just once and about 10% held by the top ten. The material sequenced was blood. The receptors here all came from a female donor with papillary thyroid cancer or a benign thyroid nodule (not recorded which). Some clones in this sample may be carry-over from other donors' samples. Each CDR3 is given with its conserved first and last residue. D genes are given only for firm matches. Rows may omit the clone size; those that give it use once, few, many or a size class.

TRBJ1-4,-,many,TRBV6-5,CASSYSSTVGREKLFF,TGTGCCAGCAGTTACTCGAGTACAGTTGGTAGAGAAAAACTGTTTTTT
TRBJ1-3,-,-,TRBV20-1,CSASSGRDSGNTIYF,TGCAGTGCTAGCTCCGGACGGGACTCTGGAAACACCATATATTTT
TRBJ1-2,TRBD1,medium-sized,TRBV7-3,CASSYGTVYGYTF,TGTGCCAGCAGCTACGGGACAGTCTATGGCTACACCTTC
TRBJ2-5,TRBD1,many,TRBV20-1,CSARSTGLETQYF,TGCAGTGCTAGATCGACAGGGTTAGAGACCCAGTACTTC
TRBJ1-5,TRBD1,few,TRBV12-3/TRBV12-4,CASRSTGVGNQPQHF,TGTGCCAGCAGAAGTACAGGGGTAGGAAATCAGCCCCAGCATTTT
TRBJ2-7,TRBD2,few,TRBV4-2,CASSQESAGVEEQYF,TGTGCCAGCAGCCAAGAGTCAGCGGGAGTTGAAGAGCAGTACTTC
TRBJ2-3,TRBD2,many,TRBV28,CASSSGGVGGLAVEDTQYF,TGTGCCAGCAGCTCAGGGGGGGTCGGGGGACTAGCGGTGGAAGATACGCAGTATTTT
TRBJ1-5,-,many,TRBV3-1,CASSRQLNQPQHF,TGTGCCAGCAGTCGACAGCTCAATCAGCCCCAGCATTTT
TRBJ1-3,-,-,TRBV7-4,CASSQDRDSGNTIYF,TGTGCCAGCAGCCAAGACCGGGACTCTGGAAACACCATATATTTT
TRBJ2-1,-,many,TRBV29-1,CSVDPLGSEQFF,TGCAGCGTTGATCCCCTAGGCAGTGAGCAGTTCTTC
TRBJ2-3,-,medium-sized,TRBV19,CASSSRRADTQYF,TGTGCCAGTAGTAGTCGTCGGGCAGATACGCAGTATTTT
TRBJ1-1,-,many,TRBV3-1,CASSQRTATRVNTEAFF,TGTGCCAGCAGCCAAAGAACAGCGACCCGAGTGAACACTGAAGCTTTCTTT
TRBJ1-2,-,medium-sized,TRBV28,CASSSIAQGAGYGYTF,TGTGCCAGCAGTTCCATAGCACAGGGAGCGGGGTATGGCTACACCTTC
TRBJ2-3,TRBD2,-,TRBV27,CASSLLAGPKSDTQYF,TGTGCCAGCAGTTTGTTAGCGGGCCCTAAGTCAGATACGCAGTATTTT
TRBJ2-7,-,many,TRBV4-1,CASSQDGLKQYEQYF,TGCGCCAGCAGCCAAGATGGTCTGAAACAATACGAGCAGTACTTC